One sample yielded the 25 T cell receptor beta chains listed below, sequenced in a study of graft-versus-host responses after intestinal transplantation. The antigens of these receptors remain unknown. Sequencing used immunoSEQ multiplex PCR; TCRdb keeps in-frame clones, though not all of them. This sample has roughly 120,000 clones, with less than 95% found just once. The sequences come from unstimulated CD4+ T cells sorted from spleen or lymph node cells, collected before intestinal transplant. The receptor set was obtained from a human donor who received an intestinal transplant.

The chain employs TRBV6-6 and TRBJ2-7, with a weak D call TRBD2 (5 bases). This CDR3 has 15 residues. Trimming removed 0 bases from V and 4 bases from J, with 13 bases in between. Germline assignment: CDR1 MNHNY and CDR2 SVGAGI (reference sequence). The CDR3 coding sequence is TGTGCCAGCAGTTACTCGAGGGTAAGGGCTTACGAGCAGTACTTC. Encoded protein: CASSYSRVRAYEQYF.

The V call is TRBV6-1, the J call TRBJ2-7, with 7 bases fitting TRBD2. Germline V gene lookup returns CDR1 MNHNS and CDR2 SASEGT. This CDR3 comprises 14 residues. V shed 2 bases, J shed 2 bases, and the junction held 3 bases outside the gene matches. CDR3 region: CASSEWEGTYEQYF. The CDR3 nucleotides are TGTGCCAGCAGTGAATGGGAGGGAACCTACGAGCAGTACTTC.

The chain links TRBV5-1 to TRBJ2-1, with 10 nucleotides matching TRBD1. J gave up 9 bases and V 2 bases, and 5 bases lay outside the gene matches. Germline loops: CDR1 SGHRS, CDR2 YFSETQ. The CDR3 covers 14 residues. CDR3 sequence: CASSLPTGGGEQFF. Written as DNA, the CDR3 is TGCGCCAGCAGCTTACCGACAGGGGGCGGTGAGCAGTTCTTC.

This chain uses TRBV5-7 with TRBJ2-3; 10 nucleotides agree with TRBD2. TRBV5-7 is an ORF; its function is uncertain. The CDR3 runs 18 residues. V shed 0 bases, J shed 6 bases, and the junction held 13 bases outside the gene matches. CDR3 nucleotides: TGTGCCAGCAGCTTGGATAGGACTAGCGGTGTAATCCGCGATACGCAGTATTTT. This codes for CASSLDRTSGVIRDTQYF.

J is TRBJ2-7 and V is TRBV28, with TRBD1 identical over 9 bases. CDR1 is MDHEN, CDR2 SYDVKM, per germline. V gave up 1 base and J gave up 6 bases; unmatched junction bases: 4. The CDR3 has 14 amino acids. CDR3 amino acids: CASSLFADRGEQYF. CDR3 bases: TGTGCCAGCAGTTTATTCGCGGACAGGGGCGAGCAGTACTTC.

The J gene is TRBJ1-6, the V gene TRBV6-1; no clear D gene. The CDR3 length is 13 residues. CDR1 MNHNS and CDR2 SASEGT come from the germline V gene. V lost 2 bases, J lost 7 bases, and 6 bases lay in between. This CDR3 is CASSEFVNSPLHF. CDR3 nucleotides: TGTGCCAGCAGTGAATTCGTAAATTCACCCCTCCACTTT.

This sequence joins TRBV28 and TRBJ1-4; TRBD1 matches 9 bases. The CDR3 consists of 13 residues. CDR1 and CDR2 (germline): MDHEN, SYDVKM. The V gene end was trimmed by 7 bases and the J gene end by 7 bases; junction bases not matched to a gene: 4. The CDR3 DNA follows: TGTGCCAGCACTTCACAGGGGGCTGAAAAACTGTTTTTT. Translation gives CASTSQGAEKLFF. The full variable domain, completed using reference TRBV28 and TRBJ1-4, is DVKVTQSSRYLVKRTGEKVFLECVQDMDHENMFWYRQDPGLGLRLIYFSYDVKMKEKGDIPEGYSVSREKKERFSLILESASTNQTSMYLCASTSQGAEKLFFGSGTQLSVL.

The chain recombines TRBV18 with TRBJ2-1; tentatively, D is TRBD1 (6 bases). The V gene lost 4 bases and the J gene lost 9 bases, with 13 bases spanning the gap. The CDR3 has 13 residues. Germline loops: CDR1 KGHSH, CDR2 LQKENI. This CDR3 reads CASSRTAESEQFF. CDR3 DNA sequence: TGTGCCAGCTCACGGACAGCAGAAAGTGAGCAGTTCTTC.

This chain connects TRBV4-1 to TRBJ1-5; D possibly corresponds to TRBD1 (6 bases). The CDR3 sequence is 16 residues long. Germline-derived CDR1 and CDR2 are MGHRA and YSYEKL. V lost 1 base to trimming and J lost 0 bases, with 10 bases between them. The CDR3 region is CASSQAETGSNQPQHF. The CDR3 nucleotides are TGCGCCAGCAGCCAAGCGGAGACAGGTAGCAATCAGCCCCAGCATTTT.

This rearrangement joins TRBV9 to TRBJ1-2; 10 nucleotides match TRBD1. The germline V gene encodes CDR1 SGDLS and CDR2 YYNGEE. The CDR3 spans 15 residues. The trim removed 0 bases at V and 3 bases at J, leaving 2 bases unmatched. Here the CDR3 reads CASSVGTGGDYGYTF. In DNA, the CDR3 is TGTGCCAGCAGCGTAGGGACAGGGGGGGACTATGGCTACACCTTC.

CDR3 protein: CASLRTVVTGELFF. DNA for the CDR3: TGTGCCAGCTTACGGACAGTGGTTACCGGGGAGCTGTTTTTT. V and J are TRBV2 and TRBJ2-2, with a tentative D call TRBD1 (6 bases). Between the trimmed V and J ends, which lost 8 bases and 5 bases, there was a span of 15 bases. Germline CDR1 SNHLY, CDR2 FYNNEI. This CDR3 has 14 amino acids.

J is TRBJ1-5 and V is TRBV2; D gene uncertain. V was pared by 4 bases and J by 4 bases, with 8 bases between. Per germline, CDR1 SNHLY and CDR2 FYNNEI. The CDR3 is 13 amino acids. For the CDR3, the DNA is TGTGCCAGCAGTGCACACCGAAATCAGCCCCAGCATTTT. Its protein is CASSAHRNQPQHF.

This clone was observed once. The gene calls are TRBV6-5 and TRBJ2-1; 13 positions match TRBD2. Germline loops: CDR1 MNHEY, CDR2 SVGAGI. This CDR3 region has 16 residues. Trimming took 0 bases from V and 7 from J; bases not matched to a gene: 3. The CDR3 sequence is CASSYSTSGRRNEQFF. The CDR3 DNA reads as TGTGCCAGCAGTTACTCGACTAGCGGGAGGCGTAATGAGCAGTTCTTC.

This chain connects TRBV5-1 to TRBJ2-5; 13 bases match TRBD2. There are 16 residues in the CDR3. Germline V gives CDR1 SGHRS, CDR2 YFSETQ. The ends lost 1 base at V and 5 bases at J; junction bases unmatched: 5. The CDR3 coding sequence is TGCGCCAGCAGCTTGACTAGCGGGAGGGCCGGTGAGACCCAGTACTTC. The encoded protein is CASSLTSGRAGETQYF.

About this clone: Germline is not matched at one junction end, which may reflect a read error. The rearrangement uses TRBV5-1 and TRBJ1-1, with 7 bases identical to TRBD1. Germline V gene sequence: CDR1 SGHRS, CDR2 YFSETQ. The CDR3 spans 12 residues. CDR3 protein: CASSTTGPEAFF. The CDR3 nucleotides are TGCGCCAGCAGCACGACAGGGCCTGAGGCTTTCTTT.

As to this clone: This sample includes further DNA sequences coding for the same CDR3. This CDR3 is CASSPTGDGYTF. The CDR3 bases are TGTGCCAGCTCACCGACAGGCGACGGCTACACCTTC. The chain has TRBV18 and TRBJ1-2; TRBD1 might be the D (6 bases). The germline V gene has CDR1 KGHSH and CDR2 LQKENI. The CDR3 runs to 12 residues. The ends were cut back, 3 bases at V and 8 bases at J, with 10 bases in the middle.

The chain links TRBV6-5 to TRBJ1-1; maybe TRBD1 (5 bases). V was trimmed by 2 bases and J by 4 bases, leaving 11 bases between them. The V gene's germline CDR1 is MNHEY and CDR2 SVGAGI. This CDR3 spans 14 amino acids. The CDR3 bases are TGTGCCAGCAGTTACAGGGGCGAGAGCACTGAAGCTTTCTTT. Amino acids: CASSYRGESTEAFF.

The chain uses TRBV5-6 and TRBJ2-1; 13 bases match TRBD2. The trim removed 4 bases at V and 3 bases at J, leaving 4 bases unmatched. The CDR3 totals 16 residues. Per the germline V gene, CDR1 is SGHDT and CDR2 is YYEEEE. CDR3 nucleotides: TGTGCCAGCAGCAGACTAGCGGGGGGCTACTACAATGAGCAGTTCTTC. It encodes CASSRLAGGYYNEQFF.

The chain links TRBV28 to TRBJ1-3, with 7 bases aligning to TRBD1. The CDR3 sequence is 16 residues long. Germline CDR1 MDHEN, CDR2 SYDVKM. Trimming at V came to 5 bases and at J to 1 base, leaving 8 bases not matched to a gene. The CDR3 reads CASSPGTGASGNTIYF. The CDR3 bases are TGTGCCAGCAGTCCAGGTACAGGGGCGTCTGGAAACACCATATATTTT.

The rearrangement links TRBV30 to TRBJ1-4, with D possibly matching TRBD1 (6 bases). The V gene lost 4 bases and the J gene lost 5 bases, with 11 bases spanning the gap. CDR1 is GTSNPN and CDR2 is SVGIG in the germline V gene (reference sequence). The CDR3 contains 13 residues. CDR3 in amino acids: CAWNRVGNEKLFF. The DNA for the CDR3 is TGTGCCTGGAACAGGGTAGGGAATGAAAAACTGTTTTTT.

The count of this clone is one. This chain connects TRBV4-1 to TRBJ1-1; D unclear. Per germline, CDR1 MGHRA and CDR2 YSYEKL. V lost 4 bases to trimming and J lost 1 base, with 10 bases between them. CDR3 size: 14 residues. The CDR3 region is CASSRGPRNTEAFF. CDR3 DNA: TGCGCCAGCAGCCGAGGGCCGAGGAACACTGAAGCTTTCTTT.

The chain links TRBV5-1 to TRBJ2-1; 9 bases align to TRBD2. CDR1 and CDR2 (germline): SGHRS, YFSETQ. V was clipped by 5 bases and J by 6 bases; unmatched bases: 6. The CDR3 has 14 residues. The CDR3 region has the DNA TGCGCCAGCAGGGGCGGGAGGGCCGGCAATGAGCAGTTCTTC. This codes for CASRGGRAGNEQFF.

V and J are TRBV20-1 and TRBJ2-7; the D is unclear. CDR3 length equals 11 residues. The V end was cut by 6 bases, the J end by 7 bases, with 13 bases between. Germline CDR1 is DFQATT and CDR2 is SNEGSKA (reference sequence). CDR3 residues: CSAASSREQYF. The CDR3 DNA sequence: TGCAGTGCAGCCAGCTCTAGAGAGCAGTACTTC.

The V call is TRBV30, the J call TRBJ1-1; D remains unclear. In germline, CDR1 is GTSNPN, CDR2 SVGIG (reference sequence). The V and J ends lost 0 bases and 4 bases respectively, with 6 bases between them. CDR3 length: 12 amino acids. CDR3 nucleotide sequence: TGTGCCTGGAGTGTACTACGCACTGAAGCTTTCTTT. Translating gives CAWSVLRTEAFF.

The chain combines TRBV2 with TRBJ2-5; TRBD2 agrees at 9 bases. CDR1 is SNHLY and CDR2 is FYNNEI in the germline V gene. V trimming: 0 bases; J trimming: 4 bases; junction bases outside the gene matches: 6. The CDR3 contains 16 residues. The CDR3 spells CASSEALGRGGETQYF. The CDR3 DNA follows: TGTGCCAGCAGTGAAGCGCTTGGGCGGGGGGGAGAGACCCAGTACTTC.